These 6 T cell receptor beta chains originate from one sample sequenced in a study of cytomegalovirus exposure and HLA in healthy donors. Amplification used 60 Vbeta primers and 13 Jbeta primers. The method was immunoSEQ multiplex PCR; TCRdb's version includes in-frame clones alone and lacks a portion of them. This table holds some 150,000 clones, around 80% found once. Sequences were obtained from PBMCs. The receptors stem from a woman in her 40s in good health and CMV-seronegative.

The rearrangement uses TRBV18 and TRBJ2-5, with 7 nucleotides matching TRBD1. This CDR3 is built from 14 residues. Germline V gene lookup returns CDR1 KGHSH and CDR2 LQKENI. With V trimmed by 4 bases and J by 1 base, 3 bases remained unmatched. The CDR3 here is CASSLGQVQETQYF. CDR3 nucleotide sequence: TGTGCCAGCTCACTTGGACAGGTCCAAGAGACCCAGTACTTC.

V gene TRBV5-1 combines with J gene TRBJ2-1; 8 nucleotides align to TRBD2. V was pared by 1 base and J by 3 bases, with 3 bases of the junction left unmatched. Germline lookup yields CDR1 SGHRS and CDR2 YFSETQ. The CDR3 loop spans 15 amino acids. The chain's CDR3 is CASSLTGGDYNEQFF. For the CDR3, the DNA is TGCGCCAGCAGCTTGACGGGAGGGGACTACAATGAGCAGTTCTTC.

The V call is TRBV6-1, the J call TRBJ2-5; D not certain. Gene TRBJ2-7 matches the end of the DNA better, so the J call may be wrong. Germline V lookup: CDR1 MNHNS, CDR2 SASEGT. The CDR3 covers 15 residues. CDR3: CASSEGYSSPYEQYF. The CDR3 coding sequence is TGTGCCAGCAGTGAAGGATATTCCTCCCCCTACGAGCAGTACTTC.

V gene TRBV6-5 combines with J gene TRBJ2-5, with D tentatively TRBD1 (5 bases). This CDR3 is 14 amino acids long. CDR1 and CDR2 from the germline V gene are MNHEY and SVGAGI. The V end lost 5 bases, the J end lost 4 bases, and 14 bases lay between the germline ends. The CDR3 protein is CASSRVGEGETQYF. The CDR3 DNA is TGTGCCAGCAGTCGCGTAGGGGAAGGAGAGACCCAGTACTTC.

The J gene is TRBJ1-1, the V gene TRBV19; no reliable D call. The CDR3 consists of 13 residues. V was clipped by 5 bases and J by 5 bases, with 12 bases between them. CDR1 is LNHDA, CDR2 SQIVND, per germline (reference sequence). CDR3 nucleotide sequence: TGTGCCAGTAGTTCCGTATCCGGGACTGAAGCTTTCTTT. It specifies CASSSVSGTEAFF.

The CDR3 DNA follows: TGCGCCAGCAGCCAGGGGACTGTCGGCCTTATGAACACTGAAGCTTTCTTT. Its protein product is CASSQGTVGLMNTEAFF. This sequence joins TRBV4-1 and TRBJ1-1; a weak D match, TRBD1 (5 bases). The CDR3 is 17 residues long. Per germline, CDR1 MGHRA and CDR2 YSYEKL. The V end lost 3 bases, the J end lost 0 bases, and 17 bases lay between the germline ends.